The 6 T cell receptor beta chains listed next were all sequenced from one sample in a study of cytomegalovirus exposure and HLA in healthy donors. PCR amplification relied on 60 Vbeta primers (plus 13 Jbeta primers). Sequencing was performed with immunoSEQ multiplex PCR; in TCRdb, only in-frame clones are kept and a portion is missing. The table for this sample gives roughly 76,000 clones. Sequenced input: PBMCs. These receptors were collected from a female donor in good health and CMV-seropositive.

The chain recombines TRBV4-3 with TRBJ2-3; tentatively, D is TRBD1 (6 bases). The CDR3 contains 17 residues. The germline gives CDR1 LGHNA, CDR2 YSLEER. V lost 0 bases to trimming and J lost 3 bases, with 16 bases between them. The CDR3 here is CASSQDVGGRGTDTQYF. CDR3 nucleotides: TGCGCCAGCAGCCAAGATGTTGGGGGCAGGGGAACAGATACGCAGTATTTT.

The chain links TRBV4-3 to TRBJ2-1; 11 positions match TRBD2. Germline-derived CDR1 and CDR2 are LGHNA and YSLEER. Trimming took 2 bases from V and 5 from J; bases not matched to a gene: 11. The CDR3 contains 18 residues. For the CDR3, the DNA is TGCGCCAGCAGCCAACCCGGGACTAGCGGTCTCGGGCACAATGAGCAGTTCTTC. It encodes CASSQPGTSGLGHNEQFF.

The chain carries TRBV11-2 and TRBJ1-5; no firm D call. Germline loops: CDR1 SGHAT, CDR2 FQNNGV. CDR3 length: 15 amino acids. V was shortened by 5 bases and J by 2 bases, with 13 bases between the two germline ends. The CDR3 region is CASSIGVGGNQPQHF. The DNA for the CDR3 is TGTGCCAGCAGCATCGGCGTAGGAGGCAATCAGCCCCAGCATTTT.

CDR3 region: CATSRERPLTNYGYTF. CDR3 sequence (DNA): TGTGCCACCAGCAGGGAGAGGCCCTTGACTAACTATGGCTACACCTTC. The V gene is TRBV15, the J gene TRBJ1-2; D gene ambiguous. Germline CDR1 LNHNV, CDR2 YYDKDF (reference sequence). The CDR3 has 16 amino acids. V lost 3 bases and J lost 0, with 14 bases in between. Full variable domain (missing parts from reference TRBV15 and TRBJ1-2): DAMVIQNPRYQVTQFGKPVTLSCSQTLNHNVMYWYQQKSSQAPKLLFHYYDKDFNNEADTPDNFQSRRPNTSFCFLDIRSPGLGDTAMYLCATSRERPLTNYGYTFGSGTRLTVV.

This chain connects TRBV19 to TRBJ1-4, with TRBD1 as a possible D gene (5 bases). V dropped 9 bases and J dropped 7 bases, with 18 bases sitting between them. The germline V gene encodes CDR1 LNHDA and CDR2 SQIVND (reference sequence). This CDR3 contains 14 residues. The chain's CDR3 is CASVTGVAGEKLFF. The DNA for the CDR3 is TGTGCCAGCGTTACGGGGGTTGCGGGTGAAAAACTGTTTTTT.

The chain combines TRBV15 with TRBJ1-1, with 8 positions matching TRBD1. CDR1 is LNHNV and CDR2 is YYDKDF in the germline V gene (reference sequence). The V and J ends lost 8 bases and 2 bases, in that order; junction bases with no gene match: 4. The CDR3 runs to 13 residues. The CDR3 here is CATGGQGNTEAFF. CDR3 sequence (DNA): TGTGCCACCGGCGGACAGGGCAACACTGAAGCTTTCTTT.